The 20 T cell receptor beta chains below all came from one sample that was sequenced in a study of control samples from healthy donors and cancer patients. This table comes from immunoSEQ multiplex PCR, and its TCRdb copy is limited to in-frame clones, with some not included. The sample consists of 130,000 to 150,000 clones, about 95% of them appearing once. Sequenced: PBMCs. The receptors were gathered from a man aged 60 to 69 with colorectal cancer.

This sequence joins TRBV11-2 and TRBJ2-7; D is possibly TRBD1 or TRBD2 (5 bases each). The germline V and J ends were trimmed by 6 bases and 2 bases, with 14 bases remaining between them. There are 14 residues in the CDR3. CDR1 and CDR2 (germline): SGHAT, FQNNGV. CDR3 region: CASSRGTSTYEQYF. Here the CDR3 DNA reads TGTGCCAGCAGTCGTGGGACGTCCACCTACGAGCAGTACTTC.

The chain uses TRBV5-1 and TRBJ2-1; 7 bases are shared with TRBD1. This CDR3 is 13 amino acids long. CDR1 is SGHRS, CDR2 YFSETQ, per germline. The J segment lost 6 bases and the V segment lost 4 bases, leaving 4 bases of the junction unmatched. The CDR3: CASSQGTANEQFF. DNA of the CDR3: TGCGCCAGCAGCCAAGGGACAGCCAATGAGCAGTTCTTC.

This rearrangement joins TRBV11-2 to TRBJ2-7; 9 nucleotides align to TRBD2. Trimming removed 5 bases from V and 5 bases from J; junction bases left unmatched: 10. The CDR3 covers 15 residues. Germline-derived CDR1 and CDR2 are SGHAT and FQNNGV. The CDR3, as DNA: TGTGCCAGCAGCCAGGGGGTAGCGGGGGCCAACGAGCAGTACTTC. Protein sequence: CASSQGVAGANEQYF.

The rearrangement links TRBV6-6 to TRBJ1-1; no firm D call. The length of the CDR3 is 15 residues. CDR1 MNHNY and CDR2 SVGAGI come from the germline V gene (reference sequence). V gave up 0 bases and J gave up 2 bases, with 10 bases separating them. CDR3 nucleotides: TGTGCCAGCAGTTACTCCGAACAGCTTAACACTGAAGCTTTCTTT. It translates to CASSYSEQLNTEAFF.

This clone was detected only once. The V and J genes are TRBV4-1 and TRBJ1-1; 10 bases are shared with TRBD1. This CDR3 has 16 residues. Germline V gives CDR1 MGHRA, CDR2 YSYEKL. V dropped 4 bases and J dropped 0; count of bases not matched to a gene: 5. CDR3 amino acids: CASSPRQGALNTEAFF. The DNA for the CDR3 is TGCGCCAGCAGCCCTCGACAGGGGGCGCTGAACACTGAAGCTTTCTTT.

The CDR3 DNA reads TGTGCCAGCAGCTTTGCGAGCTACACTGAAGCTTTCTTT. This sequence encodes CASSFASYTEAFF. The V gene is TRBV7-2, the J gene TRBJ1-1; D not certain. Germline V lookup: CDR1 SGHTA, CDR2 FQGNSA. The CDR3 loop spans 13 amino acids. V lost 3 bases to trimming and J lost 3 bases, with 8 bases between them.

This chain joins TRBV19 and TRBJ2-3, with 8 bases fitting TRBD2. From germline, CDR1 is LNHDA and CDR2 SQIVND (reference sequence). The CDR3 extends over 15 amino acids. With V trimmed by 3 bases and J by 3 bases, 5 bases remained unmatched. The CDR3 region is CASSMTGGDTDTQYF. In DNA, the CDR3 is TGTGCCAGTAGTATGACGGGGGGGGATACAGATACGCAGTATTTT.

J is TRBJ1-1 and V is TRBV9; maybe TRBD1 (6 bases). V dropped 7 bases and J dropped 3 bases, with 19 bases sitting between them. Germline CDR1 is SGDLS and CDR2 is YYNGEE. This CDR3 has 15 amino acids. The CDR3 protein is CASASAGASDTEAFF. CDR3 nucleotides: TGTGCCAGCGCGTCGGCAGGGGCCTCGGACACTGAAGCTTTCTTT.

The V call is TRBV6-5, the J call TRBJ1-6; tentatively, D is TRBD1 (5 bases). The V and J ends lost 4 bases and 9 bases respectively, with 13 bases between them. This CDR3 has 14 residues. In germline, CDR1 is MNHEY, CDR2 SVGAGI. CDR3 coding DNA: TGTGCCAGCAGTTCGGTTCAGGGCGCTTCACCCCTCCACTTT. It is translated as CASSSVQGASPLHF.

J is TRBJ2-7 and V is TRBV5-4; 10 nucleotides match TRBD2. Germline V gives CDR1 SGHNT, CDR2 YYREEE (reference sequence). CDR3 length equals 15 residues. Unmatched junction bases numbered 10, after V lost 5 bases and J lost 5 bases. DNA of the CDR3: TGTGCCAGCAGGTATAGCGGGGGGCCCATCCACGAGCAGTACTTC. Its protein product is CASRYSGGPIHEQYF.

The rearrangement uses TRBV10-3 and TRBJ2-3; 7 bases align to TRBD1. V was pared by 6 bases and J by 0 bases, with 6 bases of the junction left unmatched. The germline CDR1 and CDR2 sequences are ENHRY and SYGVKD. The CDR3 spans 15 residues. The CDR3 spells CAIRRGLASTDTQYF. Here the CDR3 DNA reads TGTGCCATCAGGAGGGGGCTAGCTAGCACAGATACGCAGTATTTT.

This rearrangement joins TRBV7-2 to TRBJ1-5; TRBD1 matches at 8 bases. J gave up 6 bases and V 5 bases, and 12 bases lay outside the gene matches. Germline V gives CDR1 SGHTA, CDR2 FQGNSA. The CDR3 contains 16 residues. For the CDR3, the DNA is TGTGCCAGCAGCCTAGAGACAGGGGTAGCGGCTCAGCCCCAGCATTTT. Amino acid sequence: CASSLETGVAAQPQHF.

The chain is built from TRBV30 and TRBJ1-6; D may be TRBD1 (5 bases). The V end lost 4 bases, the J end lost 14 bases, and 9 bases lay between the germline ends. Germline values: CDR1 GTSNPN, CDR2 SVGIG (reference sequence). The CDR3 sequence is 10 residues long. For the CDR3, the DNA is TGTGCCTGGATGGGGCGATCCCTCCACTTT. Encoded protein: CAWMGRSLHF.

The chain is built from TRBV2 and TRBJ2-5; D is perhaps TRBD1 (6 bases). CDR1 and CDR2 (germline): SNHLY, FYNNEI. Between the trimmed V and J ends, which lost 7 bases and 5 bases, there was a span of 14 bases. The CDR3 covers 13 residues. The CDR3 sequence: CASTSDSFETQYF. DNA for the CDR3: TGTGCCAGCACCTCGGACAGCTTTGAGACCCAGTACTTC.

The chain uses TRBV9 and TRBJ2-7; weak D call: TRBD2 (6 bases). Between the trimmed V and J ends, which lost 3 bases and 4 bases, there was a span of 11 bases. Germline CDR1 and CDR2: SGDLS and YYNGEE. This CDR3 is built from 13 residues. The CDR3, as DNA: TGTGCCAGCAGCGGGGTTGGGGGGTACGAGCAGTACTTC. This sequence encodes CASSGVGGYEQYF.

The CDR3 sequence is CASSKREADTQYF. In DNA, the CDR3 is TGTGCCAGTAGTAAAAGGGAGGCAGATACGCAGTATTTT. The chain recombines TRBV19 with TRBJ2-3, with D tentatively TRBD2 (6 bases). CDR3 length equals 13 residues. CDR1 is LNHDA and CDR2 is SQIVND in the germline V gene (reference sequence). The ends were cut back, 4 bases at V and 4 bases at J, with 9 bases in the middle.

The chain recombines TRBV5-4 with TRBJ2-7; tentatively, D is TRBD1 (5 bases). The germline V gene encodes CDR1 SGHNT and CDR2 YYREEE (reference sequence). This CDR3 spans 13 amino acids. V lost 0 bases to trimming and J lost 6 bases, with 10 bases between them. The chain's CDR3 is CASSLAQGGEQYF. CDR3 in DNA: TGTGCCAGCAGCTTGGCCCAGGGTGGCGAGCAGTACTTC.

This chain connects TRBV9 to TRBJ2-3; unclear D gene. V was pared by 0 bases and J by 6 bases, with 8 bases between. The CDR3 length is 13 residues. Germline V gives CDR1 SGDLS, CDR2 YYNGEE. DNA of the CDR3: TGTGCCAGCAGCGTAGCACAGTTTGATACGCAGTATTTT. Protein product: CASSVAQFDTQYF. Based on the CDR3 plus reference TRBV9 and TRBJ2-3, the full variable domain is DSGVTQTPKHLITATGQRVTLRCSPRSGDLSVYWYQQSLDQGLQFLIQYYNGEERAKGNILERFSAQQFPDLHSELNLSSLELGDSALYFCASSVAQFDTQYFGPGTRLTVL.

This sequence joins TRBV5-4 and TRBJ2-5, with 7 nucleotides matching TRBD1. Germline V gives CDR1 SGHNT, CDR2 YYREEE (reference sequence). This CDR3 is 14 amino acids long. With V trimmed by 3 bases and J by 5 bases, 7 bases remained unmatched. CDR3 in amino acids: CASSSGQWRETQYF. The CDR3 nucleotides read TGTGCCAGCAGCTCGGGACAGTGGAGGGAGACCCAGTACTTC.

This chain connects TRBV19 to TRBJ1-4, with a possible D match to TRBD1 (6 bases). Germline CDR1 reads LNHDA; CDR2 reads SQIVND (reference sequence). With 1 base removed from V and 6 bases from J, the gap between germline ends came to 9 bases. The CDR3 contains 14 residues. The CDR3 loop is CASSIAGAHEKLFF. CDR3 bases: TGTGCCAGTAGTATAGCAGGGGCGCATGAAAAACTGTTTTTT.